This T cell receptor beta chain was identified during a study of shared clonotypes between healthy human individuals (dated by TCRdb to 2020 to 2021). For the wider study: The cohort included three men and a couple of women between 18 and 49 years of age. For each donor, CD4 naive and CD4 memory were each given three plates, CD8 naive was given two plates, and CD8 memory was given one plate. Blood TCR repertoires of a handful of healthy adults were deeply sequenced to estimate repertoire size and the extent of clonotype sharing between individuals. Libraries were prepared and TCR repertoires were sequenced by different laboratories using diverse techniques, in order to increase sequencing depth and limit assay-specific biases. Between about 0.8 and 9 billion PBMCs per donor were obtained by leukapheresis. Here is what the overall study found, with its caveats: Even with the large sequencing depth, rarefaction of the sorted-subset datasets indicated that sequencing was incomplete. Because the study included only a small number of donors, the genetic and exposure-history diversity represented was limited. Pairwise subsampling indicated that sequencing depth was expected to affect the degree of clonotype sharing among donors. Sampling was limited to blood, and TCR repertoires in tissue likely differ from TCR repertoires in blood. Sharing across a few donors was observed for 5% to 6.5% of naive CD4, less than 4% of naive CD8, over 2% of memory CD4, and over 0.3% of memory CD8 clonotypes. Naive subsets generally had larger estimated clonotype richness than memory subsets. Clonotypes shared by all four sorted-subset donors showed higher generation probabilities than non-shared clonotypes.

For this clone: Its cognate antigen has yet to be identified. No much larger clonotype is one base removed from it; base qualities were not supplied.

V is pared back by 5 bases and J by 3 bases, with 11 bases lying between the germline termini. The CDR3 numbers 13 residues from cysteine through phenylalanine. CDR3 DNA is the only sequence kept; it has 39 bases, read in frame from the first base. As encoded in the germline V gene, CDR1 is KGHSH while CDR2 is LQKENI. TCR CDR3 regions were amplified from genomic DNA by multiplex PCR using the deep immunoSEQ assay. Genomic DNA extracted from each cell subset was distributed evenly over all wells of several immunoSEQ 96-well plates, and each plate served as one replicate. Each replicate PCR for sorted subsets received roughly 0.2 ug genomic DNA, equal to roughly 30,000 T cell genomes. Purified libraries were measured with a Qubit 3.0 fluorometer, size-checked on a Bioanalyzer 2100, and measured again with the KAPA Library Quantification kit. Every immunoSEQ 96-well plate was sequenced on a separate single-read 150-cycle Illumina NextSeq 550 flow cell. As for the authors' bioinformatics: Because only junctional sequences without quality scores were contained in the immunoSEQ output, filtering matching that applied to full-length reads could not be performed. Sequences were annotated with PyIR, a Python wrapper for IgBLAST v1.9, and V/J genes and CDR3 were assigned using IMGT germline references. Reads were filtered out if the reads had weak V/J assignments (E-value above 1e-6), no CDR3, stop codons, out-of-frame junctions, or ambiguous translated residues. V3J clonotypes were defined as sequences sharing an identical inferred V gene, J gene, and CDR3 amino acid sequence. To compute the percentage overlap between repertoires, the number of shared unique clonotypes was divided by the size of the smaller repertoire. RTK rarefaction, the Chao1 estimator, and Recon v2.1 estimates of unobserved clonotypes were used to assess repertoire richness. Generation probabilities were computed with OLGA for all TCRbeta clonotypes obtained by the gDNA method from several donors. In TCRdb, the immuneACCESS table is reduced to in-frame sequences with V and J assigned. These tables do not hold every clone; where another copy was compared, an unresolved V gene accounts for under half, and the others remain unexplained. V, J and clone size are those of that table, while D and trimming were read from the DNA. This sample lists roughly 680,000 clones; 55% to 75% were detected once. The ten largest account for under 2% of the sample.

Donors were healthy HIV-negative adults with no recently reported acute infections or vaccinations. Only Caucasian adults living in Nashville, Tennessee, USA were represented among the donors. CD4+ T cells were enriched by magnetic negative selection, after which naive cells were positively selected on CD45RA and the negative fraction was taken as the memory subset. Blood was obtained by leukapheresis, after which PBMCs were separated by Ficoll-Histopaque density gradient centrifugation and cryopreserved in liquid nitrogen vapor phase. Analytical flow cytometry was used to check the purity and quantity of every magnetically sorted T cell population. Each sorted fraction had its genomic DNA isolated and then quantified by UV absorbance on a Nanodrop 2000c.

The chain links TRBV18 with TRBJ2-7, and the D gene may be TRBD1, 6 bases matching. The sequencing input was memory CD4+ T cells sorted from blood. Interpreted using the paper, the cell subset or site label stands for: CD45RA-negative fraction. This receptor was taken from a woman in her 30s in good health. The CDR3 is CASSSTGSYEQYF. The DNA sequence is TGTGCCAGCTCATCAACAGGGAGCTACGAGCAGTACTTC.